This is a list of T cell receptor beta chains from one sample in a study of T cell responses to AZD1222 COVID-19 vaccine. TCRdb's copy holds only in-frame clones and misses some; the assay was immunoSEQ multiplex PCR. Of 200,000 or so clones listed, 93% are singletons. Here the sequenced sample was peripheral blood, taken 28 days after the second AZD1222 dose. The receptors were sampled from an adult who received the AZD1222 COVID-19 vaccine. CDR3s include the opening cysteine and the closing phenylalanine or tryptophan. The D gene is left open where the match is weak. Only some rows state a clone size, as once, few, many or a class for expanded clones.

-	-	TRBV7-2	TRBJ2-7	CASNQAWGAGSYEQYF	TGTGCCAGCAACCAAGCTTGGGGGGCAGGATCCTACGAGCAGTACTTC
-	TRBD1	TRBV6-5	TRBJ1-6	CASSYGTDNSPLHF	TGTGCCAGCAGTTACGGGACAGATAATTCACCCCTCCACTTT
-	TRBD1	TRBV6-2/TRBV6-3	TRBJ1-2	CASSTTHRGSGYTF	TGTGCCAGCAGTACAACACACAGGGGGTCTGGCTACACCTTC
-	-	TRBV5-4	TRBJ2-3	CASSLVQGKDTQYF	TGTGCCAGCAGCTTGGTCCAGGGGAAAGATACGCAGTATTTT
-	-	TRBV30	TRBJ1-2	CAWRKIGRAVRYGYTF	TGTGCCTGGAGGAAGATCGGCAGGGCCGTCCGGTATGGCTACACCTTC
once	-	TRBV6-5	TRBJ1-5	CASSTTGEGGQPQHF	TGTGCCAGCAGTACGACAGGAGAAGGAGGTCAGCCCCAGCATTTT
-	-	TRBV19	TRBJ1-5	CASSTWTQNSNQPQHF	TGTGCCAGTAGTACGTGGACTCAAAATAGCAATCAGCCCCAGCATTTT
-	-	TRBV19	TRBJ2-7	CASSPSVGSYEQYF	TGTGCCAGTAGCCCCAGCGTGGGCTCCTACGAGCAGTACTTC
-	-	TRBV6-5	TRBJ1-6	CASSYDFSYNSPLHF	TGTGCCAGCAGTTACGACTTCTCCTATAATTCACCCCTCCACTTT
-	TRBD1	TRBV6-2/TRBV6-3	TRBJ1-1	CASSPGQGSRGAFF	TGTGCCAGCAGCCCCGGACAGGGGTCCCGGGGAGCTTTCTTT
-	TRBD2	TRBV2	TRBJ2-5	CASRRGTSGGPQETQYF	TGTGCCAGCAGGAGGGGCACTAGCGGGGGACCGCAAGAGACCCAGTACTTC
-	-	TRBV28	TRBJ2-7	CASSSSPTYEQYF	TGTGCCAGCAGTTCCTCACCCACCTACGAGCAGTACTTC
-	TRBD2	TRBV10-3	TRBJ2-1	CAISLTSGGGSYNEQFF	TGTGCCATCAGTCTCACTAGCGGGGGGGGATCCTACAATGAGCAGTTCTTC
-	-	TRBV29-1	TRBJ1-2	CSADRWRYGYTF	TGCAGCGCCGACAGGTGGCGATATGGCTACACCTTC
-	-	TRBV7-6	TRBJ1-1	CASSQTGARSNTEAFF	TGTGCCAGCAGTCAGACGGGGGCCCGGTCGAACACTGAAGCTTTCTTT
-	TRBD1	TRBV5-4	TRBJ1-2	CASSSGTGGVYGYTF	TGTGCCAGCAGCTCCGGGACAGGGGGCGTCTATGGCTACACCTTC